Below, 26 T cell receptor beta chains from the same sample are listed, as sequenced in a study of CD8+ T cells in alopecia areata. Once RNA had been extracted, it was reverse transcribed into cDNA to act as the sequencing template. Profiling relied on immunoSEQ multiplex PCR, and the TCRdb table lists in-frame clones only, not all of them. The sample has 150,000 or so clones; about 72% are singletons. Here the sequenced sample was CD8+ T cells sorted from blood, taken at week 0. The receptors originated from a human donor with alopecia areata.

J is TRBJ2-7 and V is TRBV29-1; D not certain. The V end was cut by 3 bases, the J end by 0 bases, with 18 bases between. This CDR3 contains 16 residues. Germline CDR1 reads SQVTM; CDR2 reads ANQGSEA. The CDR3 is CSVEGGELGSSYEQYF. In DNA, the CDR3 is TGCAGCGTTGAGGGTGGGGAATTGGGCTCCTCCTACGAGCAGTACTTC.

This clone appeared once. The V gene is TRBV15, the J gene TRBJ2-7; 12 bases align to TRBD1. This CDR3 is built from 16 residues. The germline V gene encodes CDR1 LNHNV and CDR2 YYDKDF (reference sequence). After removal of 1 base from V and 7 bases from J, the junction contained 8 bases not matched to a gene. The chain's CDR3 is CATSRGPGQGAEEQYF. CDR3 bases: TGTGCCACCAGCAGAGGGCCGGGACAGGGGGCTGAAGAGCAGTACTTC.

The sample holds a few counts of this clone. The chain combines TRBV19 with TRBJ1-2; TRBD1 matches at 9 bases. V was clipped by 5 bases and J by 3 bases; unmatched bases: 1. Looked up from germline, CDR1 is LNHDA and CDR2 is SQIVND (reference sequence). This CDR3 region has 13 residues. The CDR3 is CASSWTGDYGYTF. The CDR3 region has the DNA TGTGCCAGTAGTTGGACAGGGGACTATGGCTACACCTTC.

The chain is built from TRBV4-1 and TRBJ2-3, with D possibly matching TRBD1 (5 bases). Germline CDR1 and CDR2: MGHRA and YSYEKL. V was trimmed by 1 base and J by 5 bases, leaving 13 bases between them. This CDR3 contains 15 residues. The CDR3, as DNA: TGCGCCAGCAGCCAAGGGGAAGGCCAGGGAGATACGCAGTATTTT. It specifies CASSQGEGQGDTQYF.

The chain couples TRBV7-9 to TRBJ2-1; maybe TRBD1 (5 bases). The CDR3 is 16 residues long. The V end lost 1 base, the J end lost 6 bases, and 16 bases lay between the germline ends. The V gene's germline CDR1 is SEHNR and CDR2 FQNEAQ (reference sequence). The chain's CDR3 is CASSLEGWGRANEQFF. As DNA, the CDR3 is TGTGCCAGCAGCTTAGAGGGTTGGGGCAGGGCCAATGAGCAGTTCTTC. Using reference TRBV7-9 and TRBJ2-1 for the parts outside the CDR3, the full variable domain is DTGVSQNPRHKITKRGQNVTFRCDPISEHNRLYWYRQTLGQGPEFLTYFQNEAQLEKSRLLSDRFSAERPKGSFSTLEIQRTEQGDSAMYLCASSLEGWGRANEQFFGPGTRLTVL.

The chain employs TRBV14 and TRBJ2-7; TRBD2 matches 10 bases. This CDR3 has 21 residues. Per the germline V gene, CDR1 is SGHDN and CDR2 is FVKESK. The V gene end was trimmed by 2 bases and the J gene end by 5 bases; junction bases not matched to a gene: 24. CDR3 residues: CASSQNQVDRERSGGVHEQYF. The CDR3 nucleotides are TGTGCCAGCAGCCAAAACCAAGTTGACAGGGAACGAAGCGGGGGGGTCCACGAGCAGTACTTC.

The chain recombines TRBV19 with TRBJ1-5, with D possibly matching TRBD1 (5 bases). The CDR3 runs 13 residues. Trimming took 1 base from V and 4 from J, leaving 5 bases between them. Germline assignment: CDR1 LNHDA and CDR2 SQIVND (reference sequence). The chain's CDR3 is CASSIGQNQPQHF. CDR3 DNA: TGTGCCAGTAGTATAGGACAGAATCAGCCCCAGCATTTT.

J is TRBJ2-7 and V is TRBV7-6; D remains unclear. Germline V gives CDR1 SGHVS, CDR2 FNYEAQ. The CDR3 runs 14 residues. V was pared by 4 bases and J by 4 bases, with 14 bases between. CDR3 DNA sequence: TGTGCCAGCAGCTCCGCGTCAAGATTATACGAGCAGTACTTC. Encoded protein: CASSSASRLYEQYF.

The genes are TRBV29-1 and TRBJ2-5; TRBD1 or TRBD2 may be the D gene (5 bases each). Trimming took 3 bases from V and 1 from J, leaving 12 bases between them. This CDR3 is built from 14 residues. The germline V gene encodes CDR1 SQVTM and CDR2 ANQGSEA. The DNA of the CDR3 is TGCAGCGTTGATTCCGGGACGGTCCAAGAGACCCAGTACTTC. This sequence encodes CSVDSGTVQETQYF.

In nucleotides, the CDR3 is TGTGCCAGCAGCACTGGGGAGACCCAGTACTTC. This gives the protein CASSTGETQYF. The chain employs TRBV13 and TRBJ2-5; D unresolved. The germline gives CDR1 PRHDT, CDR2 FYEKMQ (reference sequence). CDR3 length equals 11 residues. The V end was cut by 5 bases, the J end by 5 bases, with 6 bases between.

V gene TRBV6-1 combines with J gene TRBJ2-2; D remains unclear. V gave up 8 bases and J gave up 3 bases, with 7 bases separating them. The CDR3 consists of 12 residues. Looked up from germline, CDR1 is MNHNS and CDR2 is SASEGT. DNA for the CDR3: TGTGCCAGCGTTATGCACACCGGGGAGCTGTTTTTT. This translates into CASVMHTGELFF.

The CDR3 region is CSVGSGYEQYF. Written as DNA, the CDR3 is TGCAGCGTGGGCTCAGGCTACGAGCAGTACTTC. The genes are TRBV29-1 and TRBJ2-7; D ambiguous. CDR1 is SQVTM, CDR2 ANQGSEA, per germline. This CDR3 is 11 amino acids long. The V end was cut by 6 bases, the J end by 3 bases, with 9 bases between.

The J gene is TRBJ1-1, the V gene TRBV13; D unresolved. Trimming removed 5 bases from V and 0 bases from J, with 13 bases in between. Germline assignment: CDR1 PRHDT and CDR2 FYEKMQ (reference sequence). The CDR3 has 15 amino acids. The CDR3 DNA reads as TGTGCCAGCAGCGCTCAATCGGGCCTGAACACTGAAGCTTTCTTT. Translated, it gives CASSAQSGLNTEAFF. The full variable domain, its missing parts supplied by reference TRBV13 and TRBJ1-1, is AAGVIQSPRHLIKEKRETATLKCYPIPRHDTVYWYQQGPGQDPQFLISFYEKMQSDKGSIPDRFSAQQFSDYHSELNMSSLELGDSALYFCASSAQSGLNTEAFFGQGTRLTVV.

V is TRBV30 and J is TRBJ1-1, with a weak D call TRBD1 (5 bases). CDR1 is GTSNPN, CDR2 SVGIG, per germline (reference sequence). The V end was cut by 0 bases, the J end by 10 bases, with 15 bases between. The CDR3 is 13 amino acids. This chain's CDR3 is CAWSVGGARGAFF. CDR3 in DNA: TGTGCCTGGAGTGTGGGAGGGGCGCGGGGAGCTTTCTTT. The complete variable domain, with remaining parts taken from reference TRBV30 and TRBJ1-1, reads SQTIHQWPATLVQPVGSPLSLECTVEGTSNPNLYWYRQAAGRGLQLLFYSVGIGQISSEVPQNLSASRPQDRQFILSSKKLLLSDSGFYLCAWSVGGARGAFFGQGTRLTVV.

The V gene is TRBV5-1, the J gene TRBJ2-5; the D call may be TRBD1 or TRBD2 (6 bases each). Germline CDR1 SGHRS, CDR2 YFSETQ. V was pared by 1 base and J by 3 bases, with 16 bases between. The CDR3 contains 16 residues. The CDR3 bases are TGCGCCAGCAGCTTGAGATGGGGGGCGATGGAAGAGACCCAGTACTTC. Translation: CASSLRWGAMEETQYF.

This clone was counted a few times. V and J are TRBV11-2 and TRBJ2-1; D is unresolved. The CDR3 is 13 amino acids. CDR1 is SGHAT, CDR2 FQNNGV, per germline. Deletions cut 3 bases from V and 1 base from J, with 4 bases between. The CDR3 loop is CASSFESYNEQFF. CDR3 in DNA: TGTGCCAGCAGCTTCGAATCCTACAATGAGCAGTTCTTC.

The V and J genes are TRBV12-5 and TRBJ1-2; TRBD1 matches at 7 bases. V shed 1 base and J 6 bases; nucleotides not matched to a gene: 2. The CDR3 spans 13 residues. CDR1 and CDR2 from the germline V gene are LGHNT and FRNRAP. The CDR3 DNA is TGTGCTAGTGGTTTGGCAGGGGGGGATGGCTACACCTTC. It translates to CASGLAGGDGYTF.

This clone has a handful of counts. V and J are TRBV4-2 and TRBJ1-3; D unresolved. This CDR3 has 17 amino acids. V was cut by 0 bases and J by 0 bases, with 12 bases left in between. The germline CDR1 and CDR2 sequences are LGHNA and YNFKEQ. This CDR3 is CASSQDGGRTSGNTIYF. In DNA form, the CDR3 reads TGTGCCAGCAGCCAAGATGGAGGACGGACCTCTGGAAACACCATATATTTT.

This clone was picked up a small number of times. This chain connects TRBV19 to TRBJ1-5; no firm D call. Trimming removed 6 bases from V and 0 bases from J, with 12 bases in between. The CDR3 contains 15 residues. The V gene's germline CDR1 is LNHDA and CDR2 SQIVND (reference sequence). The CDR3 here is CASRLYGDSNQPQHF. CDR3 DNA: TGTGCCAGTAGGTTATACGGGGATAGCAATCAGCCCCAGCATTTT.

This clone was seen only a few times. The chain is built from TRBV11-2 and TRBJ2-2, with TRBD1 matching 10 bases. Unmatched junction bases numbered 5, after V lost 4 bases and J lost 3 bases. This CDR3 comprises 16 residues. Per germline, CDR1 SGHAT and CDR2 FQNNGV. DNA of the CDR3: TGTGCCAGCAGCTCGACAGGGGGCTGGTACACCGGGGAGCTGTTTTTT. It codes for CASSSTGGWYTGELFF. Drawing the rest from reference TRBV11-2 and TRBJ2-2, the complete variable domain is EAGVAQSPRYKIIEKRQSVAFWCNPISGHATLYWYQQILGQGPKLLIQFQNNGVVDDSQLPKDRFSAERLKGVDSTLKIQPAKLEDSAVYLCASSSTGGWYTGELFFGEGSRLTVL.

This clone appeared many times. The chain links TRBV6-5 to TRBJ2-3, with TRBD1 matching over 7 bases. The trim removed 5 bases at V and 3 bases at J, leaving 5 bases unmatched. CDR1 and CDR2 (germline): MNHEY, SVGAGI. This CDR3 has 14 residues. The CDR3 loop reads CASSLRQGTDTQYF. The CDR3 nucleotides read TGTGCCAGCAGTCTGAGACAGGGTACAGATACGCAGTATTTT.

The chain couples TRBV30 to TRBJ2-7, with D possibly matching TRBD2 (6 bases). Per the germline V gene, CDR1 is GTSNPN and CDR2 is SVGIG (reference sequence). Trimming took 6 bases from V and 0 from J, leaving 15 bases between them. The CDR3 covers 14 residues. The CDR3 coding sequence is TGTGCCTGTTTAACAAACGGGGGCTCCTACGAGCAGTACTTC. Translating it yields CACLTNGGSYEQYF.

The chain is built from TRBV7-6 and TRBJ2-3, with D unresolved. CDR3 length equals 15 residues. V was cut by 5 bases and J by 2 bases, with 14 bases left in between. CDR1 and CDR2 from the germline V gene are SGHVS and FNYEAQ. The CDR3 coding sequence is TGTGCCAGCAGCCCAGGCGAAGGATACACAGATACGCAGTATTTT. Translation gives CASSPGEGYTDTQYF.

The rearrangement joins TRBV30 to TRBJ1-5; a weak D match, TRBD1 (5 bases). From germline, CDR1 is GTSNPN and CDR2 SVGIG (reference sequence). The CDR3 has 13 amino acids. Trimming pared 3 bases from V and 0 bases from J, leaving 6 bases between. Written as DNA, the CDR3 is TGTGCCTGGAGGGGGGATAGCAATCAGCCCCAGCATTTT. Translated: CAWRGDSNQPQHF.

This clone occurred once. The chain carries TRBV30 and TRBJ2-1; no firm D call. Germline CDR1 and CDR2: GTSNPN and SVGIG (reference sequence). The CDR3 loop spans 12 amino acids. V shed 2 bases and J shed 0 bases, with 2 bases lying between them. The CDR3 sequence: CAWSPSYNEQFF. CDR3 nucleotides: TGTGCCTGGAGTCCCTCCTACAATGAGCAGTTCTTC.

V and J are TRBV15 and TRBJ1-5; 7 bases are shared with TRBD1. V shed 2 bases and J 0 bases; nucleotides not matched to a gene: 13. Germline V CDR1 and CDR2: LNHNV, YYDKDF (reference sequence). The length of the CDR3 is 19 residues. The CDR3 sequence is CATSRQKTYRGYSNQPQHF. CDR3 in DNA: TGTGCCACCAGCAGACAAAAAACTTACAGGGGATATAGCAATCAGCCCCAGCATTTT. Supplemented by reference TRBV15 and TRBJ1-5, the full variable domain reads DAMVIQNPRYQVTQFGKPVTLSCSQTLNHNVMYWYQQKSSQAPKLLFHYYDKDFNNEADTPDNFQSRRPNTSFCFLDIRSPGLGDTAMYLCATSRQKTYRGYSNQPQHFGDGTRLSIL.